The rows below give T cell receptor beta chains drawn from one sample of a study of blood T cell repertoires in COVID-19. Measured with immunoSEQ multiplex PCR; TCRdb has only the in-frame clones, and not every one. Counted here are about 150,000 clones, roughly four fifths occurring once; the ten biggest clones make up roughly 15%. The sequenced sample consisted of peripheral blood. The origin of the receptors is a human donor with acute or convalescent COVID-19. The donor label of this sample is uncertain. CDR3s include the opening cysteine and the closing phenylalanine or tryptophan. Each record gives: clone size, V gene, J gene, D gene, CDR3 DNA, CDR3 protein. A D gene is named only where the DNA matches it firmly. Not all rows give a size; the values are once, few, many and, for expanded clones, a class.

abundance: -; v_gene: TRBV5-1; j_gene: TRBJ2-5; d_gene: -; CDR3nt: TGCGCCAGCAGCTTACAGGGCTTAAGCCAAGAGACCCAGTACTTC; CDR3aa: CASSLQGLSQETQYF
abundance: -; v_gene: TRBV10-3; j_gene: TRBJ2-1; d_gene: TRBD2; CDR3nt: TGTGCCATCACCTCGAGCGGGGGGCCAGCGAATGAGCAGTTCTTC; CDR3aa: CAITSSGGPANEQFF
abundance: few; v_gene: TRBV2; j_gene: TRBJ2-5; d_gene: TRBD1; CDR3nt: TGTGCCAGCAGTGCTTTGACAGGGATGGAGACCCAGTACTTC; CDR3aa: CASSALTGMETQYF
abundance: -; v_gene: TRBV7-2; j_gene: TRBJ2-7; d_gene: -; CDR3nt: TGTGCCAGCAGTCTCGCCCCTGAACCGGGAGAGCAGTACTTC; CDR3aa: CASSLAPEPGEQYF
abundance: few; v_gene: TRBV30; j_gene: TRBJ1-4; d_gene: -; CDR3nt: TGTGCCTGGAGTACGCGAAGGGGCGGCGAAAAACTGTTTTTT; CDR3aa: CAWSTRRGGEKLFF
abundance: few; v_gene: TRBV18; j_gene: TRBJ1-2; d_gene: -; CDR3nt: TGTGCCAGCTCACTTACTCGGGGTGGAGGGAACTATGGCTACACCTTC; CDR3aa: CASSLTRGGGNYGYTF
abundance: -; v_gene: TRBV7-6; j_gene: TRBJ2-7; d_gene: -; CDR3nt: TGTGCCAGCAGCTTAGGGTCGGACCCCGGGGTCTACGAGCAGTACTTC; CDR3aa: CASSLGSDPGVYEQYF
abundance: -; v_gene: TRBV7-7; j_gene: TRBJ2-5; d_gene: -; CDR3nt: TGTGCCAGCAGCTCCTCGGAGACCCAGTACTTC; CDR3aa: CASSSSETQYF
abundance: -; v_gene: TRBV27; j_gene: TRBJ1-2; d_gene: TRBD1; CDR3nt: TGTGCCAGCAGTTTATCGGGACAGCACTATGGCTACACCTTC; CDR3aa: CASSLSGQHYGYTF
abundance: -; v_gene: TRBV18; j_gene: TRBJ1-1; d_gene: -; CDR3nt: TGTGCCAGCTCACCAGTTAAGAACACTGAAGCTTTCTTT; CDR3aa: CASSPVKNTEAFF
abundance: -; v_gene: TRBV6-5; j_gene: TRBJ1-1; d_gene: -; CDR3nt: TGTGCCAGCAGAAGGGTAGGGGCCTACACTGAAGCTTTCTTT; CDR3aa: CASRRVGAYTEAFF
abundance: -; v_gene: TRBV5-4; j_gene: TRBJ2-1; d_gene: TRBD2; CDR3nt: TGTGCCAGCAGCTCCGGGACCCCGGGAGGTAATGAGCAGTTCTTC; CDR3aa: CASSSGTPGGNEQFF